The following is a T cell receptor (beta chain) sequence with its context. Random hexamers primed reverse transcription of roughly 0.45 to 1 ug RNA. TCRdb re-analysed the immunoSEQ multiplex PCR reads in MiXCR, keeping a single row per CDR3 protein. In the table there are 190,000 or so distinct CDR3 sequences, over 90% of which are singletons. The source of the sample is a study of CD8 T cells in Susac syndrome. J gave up 2 bases and V 3 bases, and 15 bases lay outside the gene matches. The length of the CDR3 is 19 residues. The germline V gene has CDR1 SGHVS and CDR2 FQNEAQ. The V and J genes are TRBV7-8 and TRBJ2-7, with 11 positions matching TRBD2. The clonotype was recovered from a human donor with multiple sclerosis. Sequenced input: CD4+ T cells from PBMCs. CDR3: CASSFPGGTSGTTAYEQYF. CDR3 DNA sequence: TGTGCCAGCAGCTTCCCCGGCGGGACTAGCGGAACCACTGCCTACGAGCAGTACTTC.